The 2 T cell receptor beta chains below come from one sample, sequenced in a study of blood T cell repertoires in COVID-19. Generated by immunoSEQ multiplex PCR, the TCRdb table keeps only in-frame clones and is missing some. This sample has 200,000 to 300,000 clones, with roughly 85% found just once. The source material was peripheral blood. These receptors came from a man aged 50-59 years with COVID-19, enrolled during active disease.

The chain employs TRBV11-2 and TRBJ2-7, with TRBD1 matching 7 bases. The V gene's germline CDR1 is SGHAT and CDR2 FQNNGV. J was trimmed by 7 bases and V by 1 base; bases with no gene match: 10. CDR3 length: 15 amino acids. The CDR3 reads CASSLVWQGVREQYF. As DNA, the CDR3 is TGTGCCAGCAGCTTAGTTTGGCAGGGGGTCCGAGAGCAGTACTTC.

The rearrangement uses TRBV27 and TRBJ1-5, with 10 nucleotides matching TRBD1. From germline, CDR1 is MNHEY and CDR2 SMNVEV (reference sequence). V lost 6 bases and J lost 2; bases outside the gene matches: 10. The CDR3 sequence is 17 residues long. The DNA for the CDR3 is TGTGCCAGCAGCCCGGGACAGGGGTTTGTGGGCAATCAGCCCCAGCATTTT. Protein sequence: CASSPGQGFVGNQPQHF.